This TCR beta chain was sequenced in a study of CD8 T cells in ankylosing spondylitis. Study-level points and caveats: The study identified a TCR beta motif of about eight highly homologous variants that appeared characteristic of ankylosing spondylitis blood. In ankylosing spondylitis patients, matched synovial fluid reportedly showed significant enrichment of disease-linked clones.

As the method for making TCR beta libraries, quantitative 5'-RACE with molecular barcodes was used. TCRdb re-called the 5' RACE reads through MiXCR, storing one row per CDR3 protein. Of some 180,000 distinct CDR3 sequences in the sample, 15% to 20% are singletons; the top ten hold 3.5% to 5%. The germline V gene encodes CDR1 SGHTA and CDR2 FQGNSA. V shed 5 bases and J shed 6 bases, with 14 bases lying between them. The CDR3 covers 13 residues. This clonotype has ten or more counts. Its antigen remains unidentified. This TCR was recovered from a male donor aged 5-30 years with ankylosing spondylitis or in good health (not recorded which). The chain joins TRBV7-2 to TRBJ2-7, with D unresolved. The sequencing input was blood, either unsorted or a sorted T cell fraction (not recorded which). The CDR3 sequence: CASSPPGRSEQYF. CDR3 DNA: TGTGCCAGCAGCCCCCCCGGGCGGTCCGAGCAGTACTTC. The full variable domain, with the rest looked up from reference TRBV7-2 and TRBJ2-7, is GAGVSQSPSNKVTEKGKDVELRCDPISGHTALYWYRQSLGQGLEFLIYFQGNSAPDKSGLPSDRFSAERTGGSVSTLTIQRTQQEDSAVYLCASSPPGRSEQYFGPGTRLTVT.